The 32 T cell receptor beta chains given below trace back to one sample, sequenced in a study of shared clonotypes between healthy human individuals. Positive CCR7 selection of CD45RO-negative cells yielded the naive CD8 cells, and terminally differentiated effector memory CD45RA+ cells were excluded. Sequencing was performed with immunoSEQ multiplex PCR; in TCRdb, only in-frame clones are kept and a portion is missing. This sample has roughly 770,000 clones, with 95% to 97% found just once. Sequencing was done on a sample of naive CD8+ T cells sorted from blood. The receptors stem from a man under 40 in good health.

The CDR3 spells CAWYTSGFGSTDTQYF. The CDR3, as DNA: TGTGCCTGGTATACCTCAGGGTTCGGGAGCACAGATACGCAGTATTTT. J is TRBJ2-3 and V is TRBV30; D may be TRBD1 (5 bases). Germline assignment: CDR1 GTSNPN and CDR2 SVGIG (reference sequence). The V and J ends lost 5 bases and 0 bases respectively, with 18 bases between them. CDR3 length: 16 residues.

J is TRBJ2-5 and V is TRBV7-8; TRBD1 aligns across 7 bases. The CDR3 spans 14 residues. The V segment lost 4 bases and the J segment 0 bases; nucleotides outside the gene matches: 2. Germline-derived CDR1 and CDR2 are SGHVS and FQNEAQ. DNA for the CDR3: TGTGCCAGCAGCTCGGACAGGTACCAAGAGACCCAGTACTTC. The encoded protein is CASSSDRYQETQYF.

Comment on this clone: Other DNA sequences in the sample encode the same CDR3. The chain links TRBV9 to TRBJ2-7, with D perhaps given as TRBD1 or TRBD2 (5 bases each). The CDR3 runs to 14 residues. V dropped 0 bases and J dropped 2 bases, with 9 bases sitting between them. Germline V CDR1 and CDR2: SGDLS, YYNGEE. The CDR3: CASSVGQGPYEQYF. As DNA, the CDR3 is TGTGCCAGCAGCGTAGGTCAGGGACCCTACGAGCAGTACTTC.

This rearrangement joins TRBV4-3 to TRBJ2-7; D might be TRBD2 (5 bases). V lost 1 base and J 4 bases, leaving 14 bases between the germline ends. Looked up from germline, CDR1 is LGHNA and CDR2 is YSLEER. There are 15 residues in the CDR3. CDR3 loop: CASSQAPGREYEQYF. The CDR3 DNA reads as TGCGCCAGCAGCCAAGCTCCGGGAAGGGAGTACGAGCAGTACTTC.

The V gene is TRBV27, the J gene TRBJ1-4; D gene unclear. Germline lookup yields CDR1 MNHEY and CDR2 SMNVEV (reference sequence). The CDR3 runs to 15 residues. V dropped 6 bases and J dropped 1 base, with 12 bases sitting between them. The CDR3 is CASSPYGGTNEKLFF. CDR3 in DNA: TGTGCCAGCAGCCCTTACGGTGGAACTAATGAAAAACTGTTTTTT.

The chain couples TRBV4-3 to TRBJ1-2; a weak D match, TRBD1 (5 bases). The V gene lost 5 bases and the J gene lost 8 bases, with 18 bases spanning the gap. The CDR3 covers 14 residues. Per germline, CDR1 LGHNA and CDR2 YSLEER. CDR3 loop: CASSLRQGGGGYTF. CDR3 DNA sequence: TGCGCCAGCAGCTTACGCCAGGGAGGCGGGGGCTACACCTTC.

The chain uses TRBV15 and TRBJ2-1; TRBD2 matches at 9 bases. Germline CDR1 and CDR2: LNHNV and YYDKDF (reference sequence). V shed 2 bases, J shed 6 bases, and the junction held 8 bases outside the gene matches. The CDR3 runs to 16 residues. The CDR3 DNA reads as TGTGCCACCAGCAGAACCAGCGGGAGGAGTCTCAATGAGCAGTTCTTC. It specifies CATSRTSGRSLNEQFF.

Concerning this clone itself: Other DNA sequences in the same sample also yield this CDR3. The J gene is TRBJ2-7, the V gene TRBV7-9; D not resolved. Trimming took 0 bases from V and 3 from J, leaving 3 bases between them. CDR1 SEHNR and CDR2 FQNEAQ come from the germline V gene (reference sequence). CDR3 length: 12 residues. The CDR3 is CASSLALYEQYF. The CDR3, as DNA: TGTGCCAGCAGCTTAGCTCTCTACGAGCAGTACTTC.

The chain combines TRBV7-9 with TRBJ2-1; 10 nucleotides match TRBD1. The CDR3 is 15 amino acids. Germline loops: CDR1 SEHNR, CDR2 FQNEAQ (reference sequence). V shed 5 bases and J 7 bases; nucleotides not matched to a gene: 8. The CDR3 protein is CASSEPGQGWNEQFF. CDR3 sequence (DNA): TGTGCCAGCAGCGAACCGGGACAGGGGTGGAATGAGCAGTTCTTC.

In DNA form, the CDR3 reads TGTGCCACCAGCAGAGATCGTCTAGGCGTCGACGAGCAGTACTTC. This codes for CATSRDRLGVDEQYF. The chain is built from TRBV15 and TRBJ2-7; D ambiguous. The germline V gene encodes CDR1 LNHNV and CDR2 YYDKDF (reference sequence). V dropped 0 bases and J dropped 5 bases, with 14 bases sitting between them. This CDR3 region has 15 residues.

This clone appeared a single time. The J gene is TRBJ1-1, the V gene TRBV28, with no clear D. From germline, CDR1 is MDHEN and CDR2 SYDVKM. V dropped 5 bases and J dropped 2 bases, with 12 bases sitting between them. This CDR3 region has 14 residues. The CDR3 bases are TGTGCCAGCAGTCTTAGAAACAGCAACACTGAAGCTTTCTTT. Translating gives CASSLRNSNTEAFF.

The chain joins TRBV5-4 to TRBJ1-1; D remains ambiguous. V was trimmed by 2 bases and J by 1 base, leaving 9 bases between them. This CDR3 is built from 14 residues. Germline V lookup: CDR1 SGHNT, CDR2 YYREEE (reference sequence). Written as DNA, the CDR3 is TGTGCCAGCAGCTTTGAACAGAGGAACACTGAAGCTTTCTTT. Amino acid sequence: CASSFEQRNTEAFF.

The CDR3 reads CASSLGTSGYRGETQYF. The CDR3 DNA follows: TGTGCCAGTAGTCTTGGGACTAGCGGATACCGCGGGGAGACCCAGTACTTC. The chain links TRBV19 to TRBJ2-5; 11 bases align to TRBD2. The ends lost 5 bases at V and 5 bases at J; junction bases unmatched: 13. The CDR3 length is 17 residues. Germline V gives CDR1 LNHDA, CDR2 SQIVND (reference sequence).

The chain combines TRBV27 with TRBJ2-1; TRBD1 matches 7 bases. V trimming: 2 bases; J trimming: 4 bases; junction bases outside the gene matches: 8. CDR3 length: 16 amino acids. In germline, CDR1 is MNHEY, CDR2 SMNVEV (reference sequence). The CDR3 spells CASSLTGAFGYNEQFF. The CDR3 DNA sequence: TGTGCCAGCAGTTTAACAGGGGCTTTTGGGTACAATGAGCAGTTCTTC.

The chain is built from TRBV7-3 and TRBJ2-1, with unresolved D. This CDR3 is built from 13 residues. V shed 5 bases and J shed 9 bases, with 14 bases lying between them. Germline assignment: CDR1 SGHTA and CDR2 FQGTGA. The CDR3 nucleotides read TGTGCCAGCAGCCACCATCTTCAGTGTGAGCAGTTCTTC. The encoded protein is CASSHHLQCEQFF.

This CDR3 reads CASSLTTDYSYNEQFF. CDR3 bases: TGTGCCAGCAGCTTGACAACCGACTACTCCTACAATGAGCAGTTCTTC. The chain uses TRBV5-5 and TRBJ2-1, with a tentative D call TRBD2 (5 bases). This CDR3 is 16 amino acids long. Trimming removed 1 base at V and 0 bases at J, with 11 bases between. Germline V CDR1 and CDR2: SGHKS, YYEKEE (reference sequence).

The genes are TRBV29-1 and TRBJ2-7, with a possible D match to TRBD1 (6 bases). CDR3 length: 13 amino acids. Germline CDR1 is SQVTM and CDR2 is ANQGSEA. V was cut by 6 bases and J by 2 bases, with 14 bases left in between. CDR3 sequence reads: CSVQDSYAYEQYF. For the CDR3, the DNA is TGCAGCGTCCAGGACAGTTATGCCTACGAGCAGTACTTC.

This rearrangement joins TRBV27 to TRBJ2-1, with D unclear. V gave up 4 bases and J gave up 9 bases, with 16 bases separating them. Germline V gives CDR1 MNHEY, CDR2 SMNVEV (reference sequence). The CDR3 contains 14 residues. The CDR3 loop reads CASSYNPPPGEQFF. CDR3 bases: TGTGCCAGCAGTTATAATCCTCCCCCGGGTGAGCAGTTCTTC.

This chain links TRBV27 with TRBJ1-5; a weak D match, TRBD1 (6 bases). Germline CDR1 reads MNHEY; CDR2 reads SMNVEV (reference sequence). V gave up 6 bases and J gave up 4 bases, with 10 bases separating them. This CDR3 has 13 amino acids. CDR3: CASRSQGNQPQHF. The CDR3 DNA reads as TGTGCCAGCAGGTCCCAGGGGAATCAGCCCCAGCATTTT.

This clone showed up just once. The chain uses TRBV11-2 and TRBJ2-1; 8 bases align to TRBD2. The V gene's germline CDR1 is SGHAT and CDR2 FQNNGV. CDR3 length: 17 residues. J was trimmed by 7 bases and V by 7 bases; bases with no gene match: 18. The CDR3: CASNGRAGTSHRNEQFF. The CDR3 DNA reads TGTGCCAGCAACGGGAGGGCCGGGACCTCGCATAGGAATGAGCAGTTCTTC.

The gene calls are TRBV7-2 and TRBJ2-7; D gene uncertain. Between the trimmed V and J ends, which lost 5 bases and 0 bases, there was a span of 5 bases. In germline, CDR1 is SGHTA, CDR2 FQGNSA. CDR3 length equals 12 residues. The CDR3 coding sequence is TGTGCCAGCAGCCCGAGCTCCTACGAGCAGTACTTC. This codes for CASSPSSYEQYF.

The rearrangement uses TRBV4-1 and TRBJ2-1; unclear D gene. The V and J ends lost 1 base and 8 bases respectively, with 3 bases between them. There are 11 residues in the CDR3. Germline CDR1 and CDR2: MGHRA and YSYEKL. Here the CDR3 reads CASSQAHEQFF. CDR3 DNA sequence: TGCGCCAGCAGCCAAGCGCATGAGCAGTTCTTC.

The genes are TRBV29-1 and TRBJ2-7; D could derive from TRBD1 or TRBD2 (5 bases each). This CDR3 has 12 residues. Germline CDR1 is SQVTM and CDR2 is ANQGSEA. Trimming took 6 bases from V and 5 from J, leaving 14 bases between them. The CDR3 nucleotides are TGCAGCGTGACGGGGCTAGGCAACGAGCAGTACTTC. Its translation is CSVTGLGNEQYF.

V is TRBV5-1 and J is TRBJ1-2; TRBD1 might be the D (5 bases). Trimming stripped 5 bases from V and 3 bases from J, with 17 bases between. The germline gives CDR1 SGHRS, CDR2 YFSETQ. The CDR3 runs to 15 residues. CDR3 sequence: CASRDREKGDYGYTF. CDR3 DNA sequence: TGCGCCAGCAGGGACCGGGAAAAAGGGGACTATGGCTACACCTTC.

The CDR3 bases are TGTGCCAGCTCACCTTCCGAACCAGATACGCAGTATTTT. It encodes CASSPSEPDTQYF. The gene calls are TRBV18 and TRBJ2-3; D gene ambiguous. CDR3 length: 13 residues. Trimming removed 3 bases from V and 4 bases from J, with 8 bases in between. The germline V gene encodes CDR1 KGHSH and CDR2 LQKENI. Full variable domain (rest looked up from reference TRBV18 and TRBJ2-3): NAGVMQNPRHLVRRRGQEARLRCSPMKGHSHVYWYRQLPEEGLKFMVYLQKENIIDESGMPKERFSAEFPKEGPSILRIQQVVRGDSAAYFCASSPSEPDTQYFGPGTRLTVL.

The chain combines TRBV4-2 with TRBJ2-7, with 11 bases aligning to TRBD2. The CDR3 contains 15 residues. Germline lookup yields CDR1 LGHNA and CDR2 YNFKEQ. V dropped 2 bases and J dropped 2; count of bases not matched to a gene: 2. For the CDR3, the DNA is TGTGCCAGCAGCCAAAGACTAGCGGGGACCTACGAGCAGTACTTC. Amino acid sequence: CASSQRLAGTYEQYF.

Of note for this clone: Other DNA sequences in this specimen translate into the identical CDR3. V is TRBV5-1 and J is TRBJ1-5; 7 bases are a match to TRBD1. Germline-derived CDR1 and CDR2 are SGHRS and YFSETQ. Trimming took 0 bases from V and 2 from J; bases not matched to a gene: 2. The CDR3 is 15 amino acids. CDR3 in amino acids: CASSLGQGGNQPQHF. The CDR3 region has the DNA TGCGCCAGCAGCTTGGGACAGGGTGGCAATCAGCCCCAGCATTTT.

This clone was seen a few times. This chain connects TRBV5-1 to TRBJ2-7; 10 positions agree with TRBD2. The germline CDR1 and CDR2 sequences are SGHRS and YFSETQ. The V gene end was trimmed by 0 bases and the J gene end by 4 bases; junction bases not matched to a gene: 4. The CDR3 sequence is 15 residues long. The CDR3 is CASSLVSSGRYEQYF. The CDR3 region has the DNA TGCGCCAGCAGCTTGGTGTCTAGCGGGAGATACGAGCAGTACTTC.

This clone was recorded once. This chain links TRBV18 with TRBJ2-1; D might be TRBD1 (5 bases). Per germline, CDR1 KGHSH and CDR2 LQKENI. Trimming left V 0 bases short and J 6 bases short, with 12 bases between. The CDR3 runs 15 residues. Here the CDR3 DNA reads TGTGCCAGCTCACCACCGGGGCAGGGCCGCAATGAGCAGTTCTTC. Amino acids: CASSPPGQGRNEQFF.

This clone was recorded only once. J is TRBJ1-2 and V is TRBV7-8; D gene ambiguous. Trimming shortened V by 7 bases and J by 1 base, and 13 bases separated the two germline ends. CDR3 size: 14 residues. Germline V gene lookup returns CDR1 SGHVS and CDR2 FQNEAQ. This CDR3 is CASTDLSYNYGYTF. Here the CDR3 DNA reads TGTGCCAGCACCGACTTATCCTATAACTATGGCTACACCTTC.

The CDR3 loop reads CASSPVSPGTVNNEQFF. CDR3 nucleotides: TGTGCCAGCTCACCTGTATCGCCCGGGACTGTTAACAATGAGCAGTTCTTC. V and J are TRBV18 and TRBJ2-1; perhaps TRBD2 as D (6 bases). The CDR3 length is 17 residues. CDR1 and CDR2 from the germline V gene are KGHSH and LQKENI. Trimming removed 3 bases at V and 5 bases at J, with 20 bases between. The variable domain in full, with the rest retrieved from reference TRBV18 and TRBJ2-1, is NAGVMQNPRHLVRRRGQEARLRCSPMKGHSHVYWYRQLPEEGLKFMVYLQKENIIDESGMPKERFSAEFPKEGPSILRIQQVVRGDSAAYFCASSPVSPGTVNNEQFFGPGTRLTVL.

Here the CDR3 reads CASSDPAGASDTQYF. The CDR3 nucleotides read TGCGCCAGCAGTGACCCAGCGGGAGCCTCAGATACGCAGTATTTT. The chain uses TRBV10-2 and TRBJ2-3; 8 bases map to TRBD2. This CDR3 comprises 15 residues. Looked up from germline, CDR1 is WSHSY and CDR2 is SAAADI. The V segment lost 3 bases and the J segment 4 bases; nucleotides outside the gene matches: 6.